The 25 T cell receptor beta chains given below trace back to one sample, sequenced in a study of shared clonotypes between healthy human individuals. The method was immunoSEQ multiplex PCR; TCRdb's version includes in-frame clones alone and lacks a portion of them. In the table there are under 1,100,000 clones, about 84% of which are singletons. The sample comprised memory CD4+ T cells from PBMCs. Subset specified: CD45RA-negative fraction. The receptors derive from a man aged 18 to 30 in good health. Some clones in this sample may be carry-over from other donors' samples.

Here the CDR3 DNA reads TGTGCCAGCAGCCAGCAGGGGGTAGTGAGAGGCGAGCAGTACTTC. Protein: CASSQQGVVRGEQYF. The chain has TRBV7-8 and TRBJ2-7; 7 nucleotides line up with TRBD1. Germline V gene data show CDR1 as SGHVS and CDR2 as FQNEAQ. V lost 5 bases and J lost 6; bases outside the gene matches: 13. The CDR3 is 15 amino acids.

The chain links TRBV6-1 to TRBJ2-1; D uncertain. V dropped 1 base and J dropped 10 bases, with 8 bases sitting between them. CDR1 MNHNS and CDR2 SASEGT come from the germline V gene. The CDR3 length is 12 residues. CDR3 bases: TGTGCCAGCAGTGAAGTCATAGGAGAGCAGTTCTTC. This gives the protein CASSEVIGEQFF.

The chain is built from TRBV7-2 and TRBJ2-7; D is tentatively TRBD1 or TRBD2 (5 bases each). V was pared by 4 bases and J by 6 bases, with 16 bases between. This CDR3 is built from 14 residues. CDR1 is SGHTA and CDR2 is FQGNSA in the germline V gene. CDR3 amino acids: CASSSRGAAFEQYF. Here the CDR3 DNA reads TGTGCCAGCAGCTCAAGGGGAGCCGCTTTCGAGCAGTACTTC.

In this sample, this clone turned up a few times. The rearrangement links TRBV11-2 to TRBJ1-4, with D uncertain. The V end lost 0 bases, the J end lost 7 bases, and 12 bases lay between the germline ends. The germline CDR1 and CDR2 sequences are SGHAT and FQNNGV. The CDR3 totals 15 residues. In nucleotides, the CDR3 is TGTGCCAGCAGCTTAGAGGGCGGTAAAGGTGAAAAACTGTTTTTT. Protein: CASSLEGGKGEKLFF. Supplemented by reference TRBV11-2 and TRBJ1-4, the full variable domain reads EAGVAQSPRYKIIEKRQSVAFWCNPISGHATLYWYQQILGQGPKLLIQFQNNGVVDDSQLPKDRFSAERLKGVDSTLKIQPAKLEDSAVYLCASSLEGGKGEKLFFGSGTQLSVL.

The genes are TRBV2 and TRBJ1-3; D unclear. The CDR3 loop spans 15 amino acids. V lost 0 bases and J 3 bases, leaving 9 bases between the germline ends. Germline-derived CDR1 and CDR2 are SNHLY and FYNNEI. This chain's CDR3 is CASSEARGFGNTIYF. The CDR3 DNA follows: TGTGCCAGCAGTGAAGCACGAGGGTTTGGAAACACCATATATTTT.

This clone was seen at least ten times. Other DNA variants within this sample encode the same CDR3. The chain combines TRBV5-6 with TRBJ2-5, with D hard to call. Trimming removed 4 bases at V and 7 bases at J, with 8 bases between. The CDR3 loop spans 11 amino acids. The germline V gene has CDR1 SGHDT and CDR2 YYEEEE. CDR3 sequence (DNA): TGTGCCAGCAGCAGGGATGGGACCCAGTACTTC. This codes for CASSRDGTQYF.

This chain uses TRBV7-8 with TRBJ1-5; D ambiguous. There are 13 residues in the CDR3. The germline V and J ends were trimmed by 6 bases and 5 bases, with 11 bases remaining between them. From germline, CDR1 is SGHVS and CDR2 FQNEAQ. In DNA form, the CDR3 reads TGTGCCAGCAGGAGGGATGGAGATCAGCCCCAGCATTTT. Its translation: CASRRDGDQPQHF.

V gene TRBV5-1 combines with J gene TRBJ2-5, with D possibly being TRBD1 or TRBD2 (6 bases each). Germline lookup yields CDR1 SGHRS and CDR2 YFSETQ. The CDR3 totals 17 residues. The ends were cut back, 0 bases at V and 1 base at J, with 16 bases in the middle. The CDR3 DNA reads as TGCGCCAGCAGCTTGGCTATAGGGGGAGGCACCCAAGAGACCCAGTACTTC. Protein: CASSLAIGGGTQETQYF. Combining the CDR3 with reference TRBV5-1 and TRBJ2-5 gives the whole variable domain KAGVTQTPRYLIKTRGQQVTLSCSPISGHRSVSWYQQTPGQGLQFLFEYFSETQRNKGNFPGRFSGRQFSNSRSEMNVSTLELGDSALYLCASSLAIGGGTQETQYFGPGTRLLVL.

The chain couples TRBV6-6 to TRBJ1-2; D is undetermined. With 8 bases removed from V and 8 bases from J, the gap between germline ends came to 15 bases. This CDR3 has 12 residues. The V gene's germline CDR1 is MNHNY and CDR2 SVGAGI (reference sequence). CDR3 in amino acids: CASQRTLEGYTF. CDR3 nucleotide sequence: TGTGCCAGCCAGAGGACCCTGGAAGGCTACACCTTC.

The chain recombines TRBV4-1 with TRBJ2-7; D tentatively reads TRBD1 or TRBD2 (5 bases each). The CDR3 consists of 15 residues. The germline V and J ends were trimmed by 1 base and 2 bases, with 12 bases remaining between them. CDR1 is MGHRA and CDR2 is YSYEKL in the germline V gene. CDR3 nucleotide sequence: TGCGCCAGCAGCCAAGGGGAACGGGGCGCCTACGAGCAGTACTTC. Protein sequence: CASSQGERGAYEQYF.

The table lists this clone with a few counts. One junction end does not reproduce the germline sequence, and a read error may be involved. The chain joins TRBV7-2 to TRBJ1-2; D uncertain. From germline, CDR1 is SGHTA and CDR2 FQGNSA. CDR3 length equals 12 residues. CDR3 residues: CASSLESGHRAF. CDR3 DNA: TGTGCCAGCAGCTTAGAAAGTGGCCACCGGGCCTTC.

This sequence joins TRBV25-1 and TRBJ1-3; TRBD1 matches at 9 bases. The length of the CDR3 is 16 residues. The ends lost 5 bases at V and 1 base at J; junction bases unmatched: 6. CDR1 is MGHDK, CDR2 SYGVNS, per germline. The chain's CDR3 is CASSQTQGASGNTIYF. The CDR3 DNA reads as TGTGCCAGCAGTCAAACACAGGGGGCATCTGGAAACACCATATATTTT.

J is TRBJ2-2 and V is TRBV25-1; D is uncertain. The germline V and J ends were trimmed by 4 bases and 3 bases, with 12 bases remaining between them. The CDR3 consists of 15 residues. Germline CDR1 MGHDK, CDR2 SYGVNS. This CDR3 reads CASSGSGRHTGELFF. The CDR3, as DNA: TGTGCCAGCAGTGGCTCGGGTAGGCACACCGGGGAGCTGTTTTTT.

The chain links TRBV5-1 to TRBJ2-1, with 7 bases matching TRBD2. CDR3 length: 15 residues. The germline V gene encodes CDR1 SGHRS and CDR2 YFSETQ. J gave up 8 bases and V 0 bases, and 8 bases lay outside the gene matches. The CDR3 region has the DNA TGCGCCAGCAGCTTGGACTCGGGAGGTGGGTATGAGCAGTTCTTC. This translates into CASSLDSGGGYEQFF.

In DNA form, the CDR3 reads TGTGCCAGCAGCTTAATAAGCGGACCCACTGAAGCTTTCTTT. It specifies CASSLISGPTEAFF. The V gene is TRBV7-3, the J gene TRBJ1-1; D not resolved. V shed 1 base and J shed 4 bases, with 10 bases lying between them. From germline, CDR1 is SGHTA and CDR2 FQGTGA. The CDR3 is made up of 14 amino acids.

As for this clone: Other DNA variants within this sample encode the same CDR3. In DNA, the CDR3 is TGCGCCAGCAGCACCGCCGGGACAGCCTACAATGAGCAGTTCTTC. This codes for CASSTAGTAYNEQFF. The rearrangement links TRBV5-1 to TRBJ2-1, with 7 positions matching TRBD1. V was pared by 4 bases and J by 2 bases, with 6 bases of the junction left unmatched. There are 15 residues in the CDR3. CDR1 and CDR2 (germline): SGHRS, YFSETQ.

This chain links TRBV30 with TRBJ1-2, with no clear D. The germline V and J ends were trimmed by 3 bases and 3 bases, with 11 bases remaining between them. The CDR3 sequence is 13 residues long. Germline V gives CDR1 GTSNPN, CDR2 SVGIG (reference sequence). CDR3 region: CAWRNWPDYGYTF. The CDR3 DNA reads TGTGCCTGGAGAAATTGGCCCGACTATGGCTACACCTTC.

About this clone itself: Other DNA sequences of this sample code for an identical CDR3. The chain is built from TRBV9 and TRBJ2-2; D gene unclear. Germline CDR1 SGDLS, CDR2 YYNGEE. The CDR3 covers 13 residues. V was shortened by 1 base and J by 3 bases, with 4 bases between the two germline ends. The CDR3 spells CASSVRDTGELFF. DNA for the CDR3: TGTGCCAGCAGCGTAAGGGACACCGGGGAGCTGTTTTTT.

The V and J genes are TRBV5-1 and TRBJ2-1, with a tentative D call TRBD2 (5 bases). Trimming took 4 bases from V and 7 from J, leaving 12 bases between them. Germline values: CDR1 SGHRS, CDR2 YFSETQ. This CDR3 comprises 13 residues. The CDR3 DNA sequence: TGCGCCAGCAGCCCAGACCCGGGGAATGAGCAGTTCTTC. Translating gives CASSPDPGNEQFF.

The gene calls are TRBV7-3 and TRBJ2-3; perhaps TRBD2 as D (6 bases). Trimming removed 2 bases from V and 5 bases from J, with 14 bases in between. Germline assignment: CDR1 SGHTA and CDR2 FQGTGA. The CDR3 is made up of 15 amino acids. The CDR3 DNA sequence: TGTGCCAGCAGCTTAGGACTCGGGAGCTTAGATACGCAGTATTTT. Translating it yields CASSLGLGSLDTQYF.

This chain links TRBV9 with TRBJ1-5; 7 bases match TRBD1. The CDR3 length is 15 residues. Unmatched junction bases numbered 5, after V lost 1 base and J lost 4 bases. Germline V lookup: CDR1 SGDLS, CDR2 YYNGEE. CDR3 loop: CASSVSGTVNQPQHF. The CDR3 DNA sequence: TGTGCCAGCAGCGTATCCGGGACAGTAAATCAGCCCCAGCATTTT.

The chain employs TRBV7-9 and TRBJ1-4; TRBD1 matches at 12 bases. J lost 5 bases, V lost 6 bases, and 7 bases had no gene match. Germline values: CDR1 SEHNR, CDR2 FQNEAQ (reference sequence). This CDR3 spans 16 amino acids. This CDR3 reads CASSRMGTGGNEKLFF. The DNA of the CDR3 is TGTGCCAGCAGTAGAATGGGGACAGGGGGCAATGAAAAACTGTTTTTT.

The rearrangement joins TRBV7-9 to TRBJ1-4, with D tentatively TRBD1 (5 bases). Between the trimmed V and J ends, which lost 5 bases and 6 bases, there was a span of 13 bases. This CDR3 is 14 amino acids long. The germline gives CDR1 SEHNR, CDR2 FQNEAQ (reference sequence). CDR3 bases: TGTGCCAGCAGCCCCCAGGGAGGGGATGAAAAACTGTTTTTT. Its protein is CASSPQGGDEKLFF.

V usage is TRBV20-1 and J usage is TRBJ1-1; D uncertain. The CDR3 spans 11 residues. Trimming stripped 3 bases from V and 3 bases from J, with 5 bases between. The germline V gene has CDR1 DFQATT and CDR2 SNEGSKA (reference sequence). The DNA for the CDR3 is TGCAGTGCTAGTATACACACTGAAGCTTTCTTT. Translated, it gives CSASIHTEAFF.

The chain uses TRBV28 and TRBJ2-5, with D perhaps matching TRBD1 (6 bases). The germline V gene has CDR1 MDHEN and CDR2 SYDVKM. V was pared by 6 bases and J by 5 bases, with 13 bases between. The CDR3 is 13 amino acids. The CDR3 loop is CASRQQGAETQYF. CDR3 bases: TGTGCCAGCAGACAACAGGGCGCCGAGACCCAGTACTTC. Combining the CDR3 with reference TRBV28 and TRBJ2-5 gives the whole variable domain DVKVTQSSRYLVKRTGEKVFLECVQDMDHENMFWYRQDPGLGLRLIYFSYDVKMKEKGDIPEGYSVSREKKERFSLILESASTNQTSMYLCASRQQGAETQYFGPGTRLLVL.